A single sample gave rise to the 17 T cell receptor beta chains below, sequenced in a study of blood T cells in healthy people across ages (dated by TCRdb to between 2015 and 2016). Libraries were built with 5' RACE. Sequencing was carried out with an Illumina HiSeq 2500. The second PCR ran for about 7 to 11 cycles and used a J-beta primer mix along with a sample-barcoded 5' primer. TCRdb cleaned the public reads at Q25 with fastp, built clones with MiXCR and kept in-frame beta chains. Each entry is one CDR3 protein sequence, shown with its most common DNA and genes. The sample table shows some 1.6 million distinct CDR3 sequences, and around 35% are seen once. Jointly, the top ten make up about 11% of the sample. The sample consisted of blood. The receptors come from a woman aged 25 to 45 in good health.

This clonotype was seen a handful of times. This chain uses TRBV15 with TRBJ2-7; 12 nucleotides match TRBD2. Germline CDR1 and CDR2: LNHNV and YYDKDF (reference sequence). The CDR3 is 15 residues long. V was clipped by 4 bases and J by 3 bases; unmatched bases: 4. In DNA, the CDR3 is TGTGCCACCAGCACCCGGACTAGCGGGGTCTACGAGCAGTACTTC. It yields the protein CATSTRTSGVYEQYF. The full variable domain, with the rest looked up from reference TRBV15 and TRBJ2-7, is DAMVIQNPRYQVTQFGKPVTLSCSQTLNHNVMYWYQQKSSQAPKLLFHYYDKDFNNEADTPDNFQSRRPNTSFCFLDIRSPGLGDTAMYLCATSTRTSGVYEQYFGPGTRLTVT.

The chain carries TRBV20-1 and TRBJ2-2; TRBD1 agrees at 7 bases. Trimming took 2 bases from V and 4 from J; bases not matched to a gene: 10. CDR3 length: 16 residues. CDR1 and CDR2 from the germline V gene are DFQATT and SNEGSKA (reference sequence). CDR3 sequence reads: CSARFLRDRPTGELFF. The CDR3 DNA sequence: TGCAGTGCTAGATTTCTCCGGGACAGACCCACCGGGGAGCTGTTTTTT.

This sequence joins TRBV28 and TRBJ2-5; the D is unclear. V gave up 7 bases and J gave up 4 bases, with 16 bases separating them. This CDR3 is 14 amino acids long. CDR1 is MDHEN, CDR2 SYDVKM, per germline. The CDR3 coding sequence is TGTGCCAGCACCTCTCCCAGAAACCGAGAGACCCAGTACTTC. Translating gives CASTSPRNRETQYF.

The chain joins TRBV7-9 to TRBJ2-5; D might be TRBD1 or TRBD2, each matching 6 bases. This CDR3 is built from 15 residues. Germline V gene data show CDR1 as SEHNR and CDR2 as FQNEAQ (reference sequence). Trimming removed 4 bases at V and 1 base at J, with 13 bases between. The chain's CDR3 is CASSSSRGAQETQYF. The CDR3 DNA reads as TGTGCCAGCAGCTCCTCAAGGGGGGCCCAAGAGACCCAGTACTTC.

The chain joins TRBV20-1 to TRBJ2-5; 9 nucleotides agree with TRBD2. Germline V gene lookup returns CDR1 DFQATT and CDR2 SNEGSKA (reference sequence). The CDR3 runs 14 residues. For the CDR3, the DNA is TGCAGAGTTCCCGAGCGGGGGGCGTGGGAGACCCAGTACTTC. This sequence encodes CRVPERGAWETQYF.

This clonotype was counted at least ten times. V and J are TRBV11-1 and TRBJ2-7; TRBD2 aligns across 13 bases. After removal of 0 bases from V and 3 bases from J, the junction contained 11 bases not matched to a gene. The germline V gene has CDR1 SGHAT and CDR2 FQDESV (reference sequence). The CDR3 has 19 amino acids. CDR3: CASSLAGLAGEWASYEQYF. For the CDR3, the DNA is TGTGCCAGCAGCTTAGCCGGACTAGCGGGAGAGTGGGCCAGCTACGAGCAGTACTTC.

The table lists this clonotype with a few counts. The CDR3 nucleotides are TGTGCCAGCGGAAGTGGACAGGGGGCCTACGAGCAGTACTTC. This gives the protein CASGSGQGAYEQYF. The chain links TRBV6-5 to TRBJ2-7, with 10 nucleotides matching TRBD1. This CDR3 spans 14 amino acids. V gave up 8 bases and J gave up 2 bases; unmatched junction bases: 6. Germline-derived CDR1 and CDR2 are MNHEY and SVGAGI.

This chain links TRBV27 with TRBJ2-5, with 9 bases fitting TRBD1. Germline-derived CDR1 and CDR2 are MNHEY and SMNVEV (reference sequence). With 6 bases clipped from V and 1 base from J, the junction kept 9 bases outside the gene matches. The CDR3 spans 16 residues. The CDR3 protein is CASSRDRGFRQETQYF. The CDR3 coding sequence is TGTGCCAGCAGCCGTGACAGGGGGTTCCGCCAAGAGACCCAGTACTTC.

This clonotype was counted only a few times. Here the CDR3 DNA reads TGCGCCAGCAGCCCATCTAGGGGGAACACAGATACGCAGTATTTT. Protein product: CASSPSRGNTDTQYF. The chain recombines TRBV5-1 with TRBJ2-3; TRBD1 might be the D (6 bases). Per germline, CDR1 SGHRS and CDR2 YFSETQ. V was cut by 4 bases and J by 2 bases, with 14 bases left in between. This CDR3 contains 15 residues.

In its sample, this clonotype was seen a few times. The chain recombines TRBV11-2 with TRBJ2-4, with 10 positions matching TRBD2. The DNA end lines up better with TRBJ2-7; the J call may be wrong. The germline gives CDR1 SGHAT, CDR2 FQNNGV. The CDR3 is made up of 14 amino acids. The CDR3 loop is CASSFTSGVYEQYF. The CDR3 DNA sequence: TGTGCCAGCAGCTTCACTAGCGGGGTTTACGAGCAGTACTTC.

This clonotype was seen ten or more times. The CDR3 DNA reads TGTGCCAGCAGTGATCGGGGAGGGGGAAATCAGCCCCAGCATTTT. It translates to CASSDRGGGNQPQHF. The chain couples TRBV2 to TRBJ1-5; a weak D match, TRBD1 (6 bases). V lost 3 bases, J lost 4 bases, and 13 bases lay in between. This CDR3 contains 15 residues. Per the germline V gene, CDR1 is SNHLY and CDR2 is FYNNEI.

Of note for this clonotype: This may be a read error: a much more frequent sequence differs by one nucleotide. The chain combines TRBV6-6 with TRBJ2-7; 9 nucleotides match TRBD1. Germline loops: CDR1 MNHNY, CDR2 SVGAGI (reference sequence). The CDR3 extends over 15 amino acids. Unmatched junction bases numbered 9, after V lost 5 bases and J lost 4 bases. The CDR3 region has the DNA TGTGCCAGCAGTAGAACCGGGACAGGGTATTACGAGCAGTACTTC. Protein: CASSRTGTGYYEQYF.

J is TRBJ2-7 and V is TRBV7-3; D unclear. The CDR3 is made up of 14 amino acids. Germline lookup yields CDR1 SGHTA and CDR2 FQGTGA. The germline V and J ends were trimmed by 3 bases and 0 bases, with 9 bases remaining between them. The CDR3, as DNA: TGTGCCAGCAGCTTGACTGTAAACTCCTACGAGCAGTACTTC. Protein: CASSLTVNSYEQYF.

This chain links TRBV7-2 with TRBJ2-5; 7 nucleotides agree with TRBD2. CDR1 and CDR2 (germline): SGHTA, FQGNSA. CDR3 length: 14 residues. V trimming: 6 bases; J trimming: 4 bases; junction bases outside the gene matches: 8. CDR3 region: CASRPDWGGETQYF. In nucleotides, the CDR3 is TGTGCCAGCAGACCAGACTGGGGGGGAGAGACCCAGTACTTC.

Only a few counts were recorded for this clonotype. The chain combines TRBV28 with TRBJ1-4; 7 nucleotides match TRBD1. This CDR3 region has 15 residues. Trimming cost V 6 bases and J 8 bases; bases outside gene matches: 12. Germline CDR1 and CDR2: MDHEN and SYDVKM. The CDR3 region is CASSRTGARGEKLFF. CDR3 DNA sequence: TGTGCCAGCAGCCGAACAGGGGCGCGAGGGGAAAAACTGTTTTTT.

This chain joins TRBV20-1 and TRBJ2-3; TRBD1 aligns across 9 bases. The V and J ends lost 0 bases and 1 base, in that order; junction bases with no gene match: 8. The CDR3 has 17 amino acids. Germline CDR1 and CDR2: DFQATT and SNEGSKA (reference sequence). The CDR3 spells CSAREEDGQGRTDTQYF. The CDR3 nucleotides are TGCAGTGCTAGAGAGGAAGACGGACAGGGGCGCACAGATACGCAGTATTTT.

There are many counts of this clonotype. The chain recombines TRBV28 with TRBJ2-7; tentatively, D is TRBD1 (7 bases). Germline CDR1 and CDR2: MDHEN and SYDVKM. CDR3 length: 15 amino acids. Trimming took off 2 bases at V and 6 bases at J, with 17 bases between the two ends. Written as DNA, the CDR3 is TGTGCCAGCAGTTTACGGGGGACAGCTTTACTCGAGCAGTACTTC. Protein: CASSLRGTALLEQYF.